The rows below give T cell receptor beta chains drawn from one sample of a study of CD8+ T cells in alopecia areata. Libraries were prepared by immunoSEQ multiplex PCR; TCRdb keeps only in-frame clonotypes and omits some of them. The repertoire has more than 150,000 clones, 40% to 55% of them found once; the top ten carry roughly a tenth. Specimen: CD8+ T cells sorted from blood, collected at roughly week 52, from a patient treated with tofacitinib. Every receptor here comes from a human donor with alopecia areata. Both conserved end residues are part of each CDR3. The order of the fields is J gene, V gene, clone size, D gene, CDR3 DNA, CDR3 protein. The D gene is left open where the match is weak. Expanded clones get a size class; other rows say once, few or many, or leave the size out.

j_call: TRBJ1-5; v_call: TRBV9; clone_size: -; d_call: -; cdr3_nt: TGTGCCAGCAGCGAAGACTCGGCCAATCAGCCCCAGCATTTT; cdr3_aa: CASSEDSANQPQHF
j_call: TRBJ2-2; v_call: TRBV29-1; clone_size: few; d_call: -; cdr3_nt: TGCAGCGGGGGACACCCAGCAGACACCGGGGAGCTGTTTTTT; cdr3_aa: CSGGHPADTGELFF
j_call: TRBJ1-2; v_call: TRBV4-1; clone_size: few; d_call: -; cdr3_nt: TGCGCCAGCAGCCATCACAGGGAGGCTCGGTACGGCTACACCTTC; cdr3_aa: CASSHHREARYGYTF
j_call: TRBJ1-2; v_call: TRBV30; clone_size: -; d_call: -; cdr3_nt: TGTGCCTGGAAATGGGGAAACTATGGCTACACCTTC; cdr3_aa: CAWKWGNYGYTF
j_call: TRBJ2-5; v_call: TRBV6-6; clone_size: few; d_call: TRBD2; cdr3_nt: TGTGCCAGCAGTTACTCGAGTACTAGCGACGAGACCCAGTACTTC; cdr3_aa: CASSYSSTSDETQYF
j_call: TRBJ2-1; v_call: TRBV7-8; clone_size: -; d_call: -; cdr3_nt: TGTGCCAGCAGGGCCGGGGAGGACCACTACAATGAGCAGTTCTTC; cdr3_aa: CASRAGEDHYNEQFF
j_call: TRBJ2-1; v_call: TRBV2; clone_size: -; d_call: -; cdr3_nt: TGTGCCAGCACGGTGGGGGCGGACTCGGACTACAATGAGCAGTTCTTC; cdr3_aa: CASTVGADSDYNEQFF
j_call: TRBJ2-7; v_call: TRBV5-6; clone_size: -; d_call: -; cdr3_nt: TGTGCCAGCAGCTTGGAATCCCGGAGCCTAGGGCAGTACTTC; cdr3_aa: CASSLESRSLGQYF
j_call: TRBJ2-5; v_call: TRBV5-6; clone_size: -; d_call: -; cdr3_nt: TGTGCCAGCAGCTTGGACAGGGTTGAAGAGACCCAGTACTTC; cdr3_aa: CASSLDRVEETQYF
j_call: TRBJ2-1; v_call: TRBV7-9; clone_size: few; d_call: -; cdr3_nt: TGTGCCAGCAGCTTAGCGGGGGGCGCGTCGTTCAATGAGCAGTTCTTC; cdr3_aa: CASSLAGGASFNEQFF
j_call: TRBJ2-7; v_call: TRBV30; clone_size: -; d_call: TRBD2; cdr3_nt: TGTGCCTGGACTAGCGGGGGGGCCGAGCAGTACTTC; cdr3_aa: CAWTSGGAEQYF
j_call: TRBJ1-3; v_call: TRBV9; clone_size: -; d_call: -; cdr3_nt: TGTGCCAGCAGCGTAGATATAAACACCATATATTTT; cdr3_aa: CASSVDINTIYF
j_call: TRBJ2-5; v_call: TRBV6-5; clone_size: -; d_call: -; cdr3_nt: TGTGCCAGCAGTGCCCTAGGGGCGGAGACCCAGTACTTC; cdr3_aa: CASSALGAETQYF
j_call: TRBJ2-3; v_call: TRBV27; clone_size: -; d_call: TRBD2; cdr3_nt: TGTGCCAGCAGTTTCCTAGCGGGGGATACAGATACGCAGTATTTT; cdr3_aa: CASSFLAGDTDTQYF
j_call: TRBJ2-1; v_call: TRBV4-1; clone_size: -; d_call: -; cdr3_nt: TGCGCCAGCAGCCAAGGGACCCACAATGAGCAGTTCTTC; cdr3_aa: CASSQGTHNEQFF
j_call: TRBJ2-5; v_call: TRBV2; clone_size: -; d_call: -; cdr3_nt: TGTGCCAGCAAGAGCGCGAAAGAGACCCAGTACTTC; cdr3_aa: CASKSAKETQYF
j_call: TRBJ2-5; v_call: TRBV19; clone_size: few; d_call: -; cdr3_nt: TGTGCCAGTAGTCCCAGGGGCCTACGAGAGACCCAGTACTTC; cdr3_aa: CASSPRGLRETQYF
j_call: TRBJ1-1; v_call: TRBV4-3; clone_size: few; d_call: -; cdr3_nt: TGCGCCAGCAGCCAGATCCTCGGGGGCACTGAAGCTTTCTTT; cdr3_aa: CASSQILGGTEAFF
j_call: TRBJ1-5; v_call: TRBV5-5; clone_size: few; d_call: TRBD1; cdr3_nt: TGTGCCAGCAGCTCGACAGGGGACCGCAATCAGCCCCAGCATTTT; cdr3_aa: CASSSTGDRNQPQHF
j_call: TRBJ1-6; v_call: TRBV13; clone_size: few; d_call: -; cdr3_nt: TGTGCCAGCAGCTTAGGACAGGGTTATTCACCCCTCCACTTT; cdr3_aa: CASSLGQGYSPLHF
j_call: TRBJ1-1; v_call: TRBV19; clone_size: -; d_call: -; cdr3_nt: TGTGCCAGTAGCTCGACACCAAACACTGAAGCTTTCTTT; cdr3_aa: CASSSTPNTEAFF
j_call: TRBJ2-5; v_call: TRBV20-1; clone_size: few; d_call: -; cdr3_nt: TGCAGTGCTAGATTGGGGGAGACCCAGTACTTC; cdr3_aa: CSARLGETQYF
j_call: TRBJ2-7; v_call: TRBV6-5; clone_size: -; d_call: -; cdr3_nt: TGTGCCAGCAGTGACGGATCAGGGGACGAGCAGTACTTC; cdr3_aa: CASSDGSGDEQYF
j_call: TRBJ1-1; v_call: TRBV30; clone_size: -; d_call: -; cdr3_nt: TGTGCCTGGAGTGAATTCAAGGAGTTGGGCACTGAAGCTTTCTTT; cdr3_aa: CAWSEFKELGTEAFF
j_call: TRBJ1-1; v_call: TRBV30; clone_size: -; d_call: TRBD1; cdr3_nt: TGTGCCTGGAGTATGACAGGGCGGACTGAAGCTTTCTTT; cdr3_aa: CAWSMTGRTEAFF
j_call: TRBJ2-1; v_call: TRBV5-6; clone_size: -; d_call: -; cdr3_nt: TGTGCCAGCGGTAGCTGGGGGGCCTACAATGAGCAGTTCTTC; cdr3_aa: CASGSWGAYNEQFF
j_call: TRBJ1-3; v_call: TRBV7-6; clone_size: -; d_call: -; cdr3_nt: TGTGCCAGCAGCTCTAGGGTGTACGGTGGAAACACCATATATTTT; cdr3_aa: CASSSRVYGGNTIYF
j_call: TRBJ2-7; v_call: TRBV27; clone_size: -; d_call: -; cdr3_nt: TGTGCCAGCAGTTTTGGAGCAGGGCTCGGGTCCTACGAGCAGTACTTC; cdr3_aa: CASSFGAGLGSYEQYF
j_call: TRBJ2-2; v_call: TRBV9; clone_size: -; d_call: TRBD1; cdr3_nt: TGTGCCAGCAGCCCGGCCGGGACAGGGGTCGGGGAGCTGTTTTTT; cdr3_aa: CASSPAGTGVGELFF
j_call: TRBJ2-2; v_call: TRBV7-2; clone_size: -; d_call: -; cdr3_nt: TGTGCCAGCAGCTGGGACACCGGGGAGCTGTTTTTT; cdr3_aa: CASSWDTGELFF
j_call: TRBJ1-6; v_call: TRBV6-5; clone_size: many; d_call: -; cdr3_nt: TGTGCCAGCAGACAATATAATTCACCCCTCCACTTT; cdr3_aa: CASRQYNSPLHF
j_call: TRBJ2-7; v_call: TRBV2; clone_size: -; d_call: TRBD1; cdr3_nt: TGTGCCAGCAGTGAAGGGGACAGGCCCTACGAGCAGTACTTC; cdr3_aa: CASSEGDRPYEQYF
j_call: TRBJ1-1; v_call: TRBV2; clone_size: -; d_call: -; cdr3_nt: TGTGCCAGCAGCGTCGAGCAGGGTGACACTGAAGCTTTCTTT; cdr3_aa: CASSVEQGDTEAFF